The 8 T cell receptor beta chains in this list originate from one sample, sequenced in a study of T cells in Graves' hyperthyroidism and ophthalmopathy. RNA transcripts yielded amplified TCR beta CDR3 regions. First-round RT-PCR targeting the TCR CDR3 was performed with the HTBI primer set. TCRdb reprocessed the multiplex PCR reads with MiXCR, giving one entry per CDR3 protein. The sample holds hundreds of thousands of distinct CDR3 sequences; approximately 19% are singletons and the top ten take roughly a sixth. Sequenced: blood. These receptors originate from a woman aged 50 to 60 with Graves' hyperthyroidism that later progressed to Graves' ophthalmopathy.

This clonotype was observed a handful of times. The chain links TRBV10-3 to TRBJ2-2; 7 positions match TRBD1. Germline-derived CDR1 and CDR2 are ENHRY and SYGVKD. V trimming: 10 bases; J trimming: 7 bases; junction bases outside the gene matches: 9. The CDR3 consists of 13 residues. CDR3 sequence reads: CATRAGGNGELFF. CDR3 coding DNA: TGTGCCACAAGGGCAGGGGGAAACGGGGAGCTGTTTTTT.

The genes are TRBV9 and TRBJ1-1, with D unresolved. There are 14 residues in the CDR3. Trimming removed 1 base at V and 3 bases at J, with 10 bases between. Per the germline V gene, CDR1 is SGDLS and CDR2 is YYNGEE. Written as DNA, the CDR3 is TGTGCCAGCAGCGTAAGAGACGGGCACACTGAAGCTTTCTTT. Translation gives CASSVRDGHTEAFF.

This clonotype was seen more than once but under ten times. The V gene is TRBV5-8, the J gene TRBJ1-3, with 10 positions matching TRBD1. The CDR3 runs to 16 residues. Trimming took 4 bases from V and 2 from J; bases not matched to a gene: 6. CDR1 is SGHTS and CDR2 is YDEGEE in the germline V gene. CDR3 amino acids: CASSPTGTGAGNTIYF. The DNA for the CDR3 is TGTGCCAGCAGCCCTACCGGGACAGGGGCTGGAAACACCATATATTTT.

This clonotype was seen repeatedly, ten times or more. The rearrangement joins TRBV20-1 to TRBJ1-2, with 7 bases matching TRBD1. Losses at the gene ends were 3 bases for V and 3 bases for J; bases not matched to a gene: 7. This CDR3 contains 14 residues. The V gene's germline CDR1 is DFQATT and CDR2 SNEGSKA (reference sequence). CDR3 coding DNA: TGCAGTGCTAGTTCCGGAGGGGGCGACTATGGCTACACCTTC. Its translation: CSASSGGGDYGYTF.

The chain links TRBV30 to TRBJ2-7; no reliable D call. The germline gives CDR1 GTSNPN, CDR2 SVGIG (reference sequence). Trimming removed 3 bases at V and 3 bases at J, with 9 bases between. CDR3 length: 12 residues. The CDR3 loop is CAWSTAIYEQYF. DNA for the CDR3: TGTGCCTGGAGCACAGCTATCTACGAGCAGTACTTC.

This clonotype was seen many times. This chain joins TRBV6-6 and TRBJ1-2; weak D call: TRBD1 (6 bases). The CDR3 has 16 residues. The V gene's germline CDR1 is MNHNY and CDR2 SVGAGI (reference sequence). V was shortened by 0 bases and J by 2 bases, with 13 bases between the two germline ends. CDR3 in amino acids: CASSYSEGESNYGYTF. CDR3 in DNA: TGTGCCAGCAGTTACTCGGAGGGGGAATCAAACTATGGCTACACCTTC.

At least ten counts were recorded for this clonotype. This chain joins TRBV11-1 and TRBJ2-7; unclear D gene. CDR1 is SGHAT and CDR2 is FQDESV in the germline V gene (reference sequence). Trimming stripped 5 bases from V and 3 bases from J, with 14 bases between. The CDR3 length is 14 residues. The CDR3 sequence is CASSLRSGYYEQYF. Written as DNA, the CDR3 is TGTGCCAGCAGCCTTCGGTCAGGATACTACGAGCAGTACTTC.

V usage is TRBV20-1 and J usage is TRBJ1-2; TRBD1 matches at 11 bases. Germline values: CDR1 DFQATT, CDR2 SNEGSKA (reference sequence). The trim removed 6 bases at V and 7 bases at J, leaving 7 bases unmatched. This CDR3 contains 13 residues. The CDR3 DNA follows: TGCAGTGCCTTGGACAGGGGGCTGGCTGGCTACACCTTC. Its protein product is CSALDRGLAGYTF.